The 2 T cell receptor beta chains in this list originate from one sample, sequenced in a study of PD-1 blockade in classical Hodgkin lymphoma. Each and every patient relapsed after autologous stem cell transplantation, and patients got differing brentuximab vedotin exposure. Purification of CD4+ T cells from thawed PBMCs was achieved by magnetic negative selection. Generated by immunoSEQ multiplex PCR, the TCRdb table keeps only in-frame clones and is missing some. The sample contains under 30,000 clones, 65% to 90% of which appear only once. Material: CD4+ T cells from blood, obtained at baseline. The receptors come from a human donor with classical Hodgkin lymphoma.

The V and J genes are TRBV7-2 and TRBJ2-3; the D is unclear. V lost 0 bases and J lost 1, with 11 bases in between. CDR3 size: 16 residues. Per the germline V gene, CDR1 is SGHTA and CDR2 is FQGNSA. The CDR3 reads CASSLARTVGTDTQYF. Here the CDR3 DNA reads TGTGCCAGCAGCTTAGCGAGGACCGTCGGCACAGATACGCAGTATTTT. Supplemented by reference TRBV7-2 and TRBJ2-3, the full variable domain reads GAGVSQSPSNKVTEKGKDVELRCDPISGHTALYWYRQSLGQGLEFLIYFQGNSAPDKSGLPSDRFSAERTGGSVSTLTIQRTQQEDSAVYLCASSLARTVGTDTQYFGPGTRLTVL.

J is TRBJ2-7 and V is TRBV21-1; TRBD2 is taken as the D call from the table, unchecked against the DNA. TRBV21-1 has pseudogene status. This CDR3 is built from 15 residues. The DNA for the CDR3 is TGTGCCAGCAGCAAACGGCGCGGGAGCTCCTACGAGCAGTACTTC. Translated: CASSKRRGSSYEQYF.